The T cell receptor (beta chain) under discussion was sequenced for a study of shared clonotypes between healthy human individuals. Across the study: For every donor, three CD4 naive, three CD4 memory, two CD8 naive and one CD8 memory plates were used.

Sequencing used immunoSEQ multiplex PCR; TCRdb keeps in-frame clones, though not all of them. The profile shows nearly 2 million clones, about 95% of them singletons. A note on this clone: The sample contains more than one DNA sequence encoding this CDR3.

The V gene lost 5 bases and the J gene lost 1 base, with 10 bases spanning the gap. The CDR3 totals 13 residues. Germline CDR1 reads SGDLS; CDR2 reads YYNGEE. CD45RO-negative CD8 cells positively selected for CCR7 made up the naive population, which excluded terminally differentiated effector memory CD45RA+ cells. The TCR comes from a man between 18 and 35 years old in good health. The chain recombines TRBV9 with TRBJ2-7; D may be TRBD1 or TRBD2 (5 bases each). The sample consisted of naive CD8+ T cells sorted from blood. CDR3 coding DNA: TGTGCCAGCAGTGAGGGGCTATCCTACGAGCAGTACTTC. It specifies CASSEGLSYEQYF. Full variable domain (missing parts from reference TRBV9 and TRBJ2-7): DSGVTQTPKHLITATGQRVTLRCSPRSGDLSVYWYQQSLDQGLQFLIQYYNGEERAKGNILERFSAQQFPDLHSELNLSSLELGDSALYFCASSEGLSYEQYFGPGTRLTVT.